The clone carrying this T cell receptor (beta chain) occurred a few times. As yet, its antigen is unknown. Per the germline V gene, CDR1 is MDHEN and CDR2 is SYDVKM. Unmatched junction bases numbered 3, after V lost 2 bases and J lost 6 bases. This CDR3 has 14 residues. This sample stems from a study of T cell responses to AZD1222 COVID-19 vaccine. The study, taken as a whole, reports: Repertoire collection took place solely once the T cell response had peaked. Regions 160-218 and 743-854 dominated among vaccine-associated CD4 TCRs spanning spike.

Clones were read by immunoSEQ multiplex PCR, and TCRdb kept only the in-frame ones, dropping some. This repertoire shows 150,000 to 200,000 clones, approximately 87% found once; its top ten account for 2.5% to 3%. The J gene is TRBJ1-5, the V gene TRBV28, with TRBD1 matching over 8 bases. This specimen was peripheral blood, taken on day 0 of MenACWY control vaccination. The source of this sequence is an adult in good health. CDR3 amino acids: CASSLGQGAQPQHF. CDR3 bases: TGTGCCAGCAGTTTAGGGCAGGGGGCTCAGCCCCAGCATTTT.